Each of the 17 T cell receptor beta chains below was sequenced from the same sample in a study of T-cell memory formation after mild COVID-19. TCRdb fed the 5' RACE reads into MiXCR, producing one record per CDR3 protein. Among fewer than 250,000 distinct CDR3 sequences, 15% were seen once, and the ten largest hold 2.1%. Material for sequencing was PBMCs or a T cell subset sorted from them (not recorded which). The receptors stem from an adult woman who had mild COVID-19 (a few samples of this study predate the infection). Cell type and time point are not known.

This clonotype was observed a few times. V is TRBV2 and J is TRBJ2-3, with D possibly being TRBD1 (5 bases). From germline, CDR1 is SNHLY and CDR2 FYNNEI. The V end lost 7 bases, the J end lost 2 bases, and 10 bases lay between the germline ends. The CDR3 sequence is 13 residues long. CDR3 DNA: TGTGCCAGCAAAAGGGGATTCACAGATACGCAGTATTTT. Its protein product is CASKRGFTDTQYF. Together with reference TRBV2 and TRBJ2-3, the CDR3 gives the full variable domain: EPEVTQTPSHQVTQMGQEVILRCVPISNHLYFYWYRQILGQKVEFLVSFYNNEISEKSEIFDDQFSVERPDGSNFTLKIRSTKLEDSAMYFCASKRGFTDTQYFGPGTRLTVL.

This chain connects TRBV4-3 to TRBJ2-5, with a tentative D call TRBD1 (5 bases). The germline V and J ends were trimmed by 2 bases and 4 bases, with 14 bases remaining between them. This CDR3 region has 15 residues. Germline CDR1 and CDR2: LGHNA and YSLEER. The DNA for the CDR3 is TGCGCCAGCAGCCAATGGGCAGGGCGCGGAGAGACCCAGTACTTC. Translation: CASSQWAGRGETQYF.

This clonotype occurred a few times. The chain recombines TRBV7-9 with TRBJ1-2, with D possibly being TRBD1 (6 bases). The CDR3 is 13 amino acids. CDR1 is SEHNR and CDR2 is FQNEAQ in the germline V gene (reference sequence). V was trimmed by 5 bases and J by 4 bases, leaving 11 bases between them. CDR3 residues: CASSIDRLYGYTF. The CDR3 bases are TGTGCCAGCAGCATCGACAGGCTCTATGGCTACACCTTC.

There are a few counts of this clonotype. J is TRBJ2-3 and V is TRBV5-5, with D possibly TRBD1 on 6 matching bases. The CDR3 has 18 residues. The V end was cut by 6 bases, the J end by 1 base, with 24 bases between. The germline V gene has CDR1 SGHKS and CDR2 YYEKEE (reference sequence). This CDR3 is CASKLWDTPALRTDTQYF. The CDR3 DNA sequence: TGTGCCAGCAAACTTTGGGACACCCCAGCTCTTCGCACAGATACGCAGTATTTT.

The genes are TRBV7-9 and TRBJ2-5; D gene uncertain. With 2 bases removed from V and 5 bases from J, the gap between germline ends came to 12 bases. The CDR3 has 14 amino acids. Germline V CDR1 and CDR2: SEHNR, FQNEAQ (reference sequence). CDR3 DNA: TGTGCCAGCAGCTTATTTCTAGATGCGGAGACCCAGTACTTC. This gives the protein CASSLFLDAETQYF. Filled out from reference TRBV7-9 and TRBJ2-5, the complete variable domain reads DTGVSQNPRHKITKRGQNVTFRCDPISEHNRLYWYRQTLGQGPEFLTYFQNEAQLEKSRLLSDRFSAERPKGSFSTLEIQRTEQGDSAMYLCASSLFLDAETQYFGPGTRLLVL.

The V call is TRBV6-6, the J call TRBJ1-2, with TRBD1 identical over 8 bases. This CDR3 has 15 residues. After removal of 2 bases from V and 4 bases from J, the junction contained 6 bases not matched to a gene. Germline V gene data show CDR1 as MNHNY and CDR2 as SVGAGI (reference sequence). Here the CDR3 DNA reads TGTGCCAGCAGTTACCCAGGGACAGGAGTCTATGGCTACACCTTC. It specifies CASSYPGTGVYGYTF.

The chain couples TRBV7-6 to TRBJ2-3; no firm D call. CDR3 size: 16 residues. V was clipped by 5 bases and J by 0 bases, with 15 bases between them. CDR1 SGHVS and CDR2 FNYEAQ come from the germline V gene. The CDR3 sequence: CASSPQAATSTDTQYF. The DNA for the CDR3 is TGTGCCAGCAGCCCCCAGGCGGCAACTAGCACAGATACGCAGTATTTT.

This clonotype was found a few times. The J gene is TRBJ2-7, the V gene TRBV2, with 11 bases that match TRBD2. The V gene's germline CDR1 is SNHLY and CDR2 FYNNEI. This CDR3 region has 15 residues. V lost 2 bases and J lost 11; bases outside the gene matches: 11. CDR3 in DNA: TGTGCCAGCAGTGAACTTCTAGCGGGAGGAGGCTGGAAGTACTTC. Translation gives CASSELLAGGGWKYF.

V and J are TRBV9 and TRBJ2-7; D might be TRBD1 (6 bases). CDR1 SGDLS and CDR2 YYNGEE come from the germline V gene. This CDR3 has 15 amino acids. Trimming took off 0 bases at V and 3 bases at J, with 13 bases between the two ends. CDR3 amino acids: CASSVGNRVGYEQYF. In nucleotides, the CDR3 is TGTGCCAGCAGCGTAGGGAACAGGGTTGGCTACGAGCAGTACTTC. Complete variable domain (other parts from reference TRBV9 and TRBJ2-7): DSGVTQTPKHLITATGQRVTLRCSPRSGDLSVYWYQQSLDQGLQFLIQYYNGEERAKGNILERFSAQQFPDLHSELNLSSLELGDSALYFCASSVGNRVGYEQYFGPGTRLTVT.

A few counts support this clonotype. The chain couples TRBV7-2 to TRBJ1-3, with 8 bases identical to TRBD1. This CDR3 spans 15 amino acids. V shed 4 bases, J shed 4 bases, and the junction held 6 bases outside the gene matches. The germline gives CDR1 SGHTA, CDR2 FQGNSA. CDR3 sequence (DNA): TGTGCCAGCAGCTCCACAGGGGGAGCCGGAAACACCATATATTTT. The encoded protein is CASSSTGGAGNTIYF.

The chain recombines TRBV4-1 with TRBJ1-1; no clear D. CDR3 length: 14 residues. Germline CDR1 and CDR2: MGHRA and YSYEKL. V lost 5 bases, J lost 2 bases, and 12 bases lay in between. The CDR3 DNA reads as TGCGCCAGCAGCAGGTTCAGTTCAAACACTGAAGCTTTCTTT. Translating it yields CASSRFSSNTEAFF.

This clonotype turned up a few times. The V and J genes are TRBV6-6 and TRBJ1-1; D call uncertain. The ends were cut back, 6 bases at V and 5 bases at J, with 10 bases in the middle. Germline V gene lookup returns CDR1 MNHNY and CDR2 SVGAGI (reference sequence). This CDR3 contains 12 residues. The chain's CDR3 is CASSPSRTEAFF. The CDR3 DNA reads as TGTGCCAGCAGCCCCTCTAGGACTGAAGCTTTCTTT.

This clonotype has ten or more counts. This chain connects TRBV18 to TRBJ1-1; D is unclear. CDR1 is KGHSH, CDR2 LQKENI, per germline. The ends were cut back, 1 base at V and 0 bases at J, with 18 bases in the middle. The CDR3 covers 18 residues. In DNA form, the CDR3 reads TGTGCCAGCTCACCACTACTTCCGGGGAACTACATGAACACTGAAGCTTTCTTT. This codes for CASSPLLPGNYMNTEAFF.

This clonotype was seen a handful of times. This chain uses TRBV27 with TRBJ2-7; 12 bases align to TRBD1. CDR1 and CDR2 from the germline V gene are MNHEY and SMNVEV (reference sequence). The CDR3 is 19 residues long. Losses at the gene ends were 3 bases for V and 2 bases for J; bases not matched to a gene: 14. In DNA, the CDR3 is TGTGCCAGCAGTTTTAGGGGGGGACAGGGGGCTCATTTCCCCTACGAGCAGTACTTC. The encoded protein is CASSFRGGQGAHFPYEQYF.

This clonotype was counted a few times. The CDR3 loop is CASSLERGSNQPQHF. CDR3 in DNA: TGTGCCAGCAGTTTGGAGAGGGGAAGCAATCAGCCCCAGCATTTT. The gene calls are TRBV12-3 or TRBV12-4 and TRBJ1-5, with D perhaps TRBD1 (5 bases). The CDR3 contains 15 residues. Trimming took 3 bases from V and 1 from J, leaving 10 bases between them.

The chain carries TRBV6-1 and TRBJ1-2; 7 bases match TRBD1. Germline-derived CDR1 and CDR2 are MNHNS and SASEGT. The CDR3 contains 14 residues. Trimming at V came to 6 bases and at J to 5 bases, leaving 9 bases not matched to a gene. Here the CDR3 reads CASREGTADYGYTF. Written as DNA, the CDR3 is TGTGCCAGCAGGGAGGGGACAGCCGATTATGGCTACACCTTC.

The chain recombines TRBV6-6 with TRBJ2-2, with 10 positions matching TRBD1. Trimming cost V 2 bases and J 6 bases; bases outside gene matches: 3. The germline V gene has CDR1 MNHNY and CDR2 SVGAGI (reference sequence). The CDR3 is 15 amino acids. The CDR3 DNA reads TGTGCCAGCAGTTACACCGGACAGGGGGCCGGGGAGCTGTTTTTT. This sequence encodes CASSYTGQGAGELFF.